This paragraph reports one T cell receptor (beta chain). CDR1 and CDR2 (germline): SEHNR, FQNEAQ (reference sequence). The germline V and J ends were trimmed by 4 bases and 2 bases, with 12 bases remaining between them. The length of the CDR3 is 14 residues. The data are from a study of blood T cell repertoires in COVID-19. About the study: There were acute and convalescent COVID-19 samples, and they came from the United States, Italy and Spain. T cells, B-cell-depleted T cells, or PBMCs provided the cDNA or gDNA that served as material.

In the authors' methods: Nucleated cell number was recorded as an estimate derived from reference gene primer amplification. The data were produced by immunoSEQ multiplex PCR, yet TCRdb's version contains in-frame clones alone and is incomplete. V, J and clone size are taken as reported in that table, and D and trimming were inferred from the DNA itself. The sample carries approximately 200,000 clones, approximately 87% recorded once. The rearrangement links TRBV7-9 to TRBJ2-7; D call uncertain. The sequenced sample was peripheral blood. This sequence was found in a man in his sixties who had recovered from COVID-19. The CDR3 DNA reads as TGTGCCAGCAGCTCCGAGGCCGGAGCCTACGAGCAGTACTTC. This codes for CASSSEAGAYEQYF.